The subject of this entry is one T cell receptor (beta chain). Its antigen is still unknown. The CDR3 totals 15 residues. The V end was cut by 0 bases, the J end by 5 bases, with 13 bases between. In germline, CDR1 is SNHLY, CDR2 FYNNEI. A library of TCRbeta sequences, prepared with unique molecular identifiers, was generated. TCRdb itself ran the PCR reads through MiXCR, one entry per CDR3 protein. The sample includes about 900,000 distinct CDR3 sequences, under 30% of them seen just once. The data stem from a study of T-cell reconstitution after alpha-beta-depleted transplantation in children. General study results and limits: Several hundred expanded graft clones reportedly gave rise to the alpha-beta T cells present about two months after transplant.

This TCR came from a boy in the first two years of life who had a stem cell transplant for SCID, so the T cells may come from the graft donor. The chain uses TRBV2 and TRBJ2-5; D is perhaps TRBD2 (5 bases). This specimen consisted of PBMCs, mostly from graft donor cells, obtained 360 days after TCRalphabeta/CD19-depleted stem cell transplant. Here the CDR3 DNA reads TGTGCCAGCAGTGAAGCCGGCACGCCGGGGGAGACCCAGTACTTC. Protein product: CASSEAGTPGETQYF.